Detailed here is one TCR beta chain. Antigen: not known. The sample is drawn from a study of shared clonotypes between healthy human individuals. Study at large: The donor pool was made up of two women and three men aged 18 to 49.

Clones were sequenced by immunoSEQ multiplex PCR, and TCRdb holds only the in-frame ones, with some missing. The data hold around 510,000 clones, with 95% to 96% observed a single time. Study-wide results and caveats: A small donor pool kept down the genetic and exposure-history diversity that was represented.

The study separated CD4+ cells into CD45RA+ naive and CD45RA-negative memory subsets. The CDR3 has 17 amino acids. V lost 4 bases, J lost 7 bases, and 22 bases lay in between. The germline gives CDR1 MGHRA, CDR2 YSYEKL. The sequenced sample consisted of naive CD4+ T cells sorted from blood. The subset denotes: CD45RA+ positively selected. The sequence was obtained from a woman aged 25-40 years in good health. The V gene is TRBV4-1, the J gene TRBJ2-2; D uncertain. The CDR3, as DNA: TGCGCCAGCAGCCCTAATGACTTTCGTTCCCAGGACGGGGAGCTGTTTTTT. Amino acids: CASSPNDFRSQDGELFF.